One and the same sample provided the 15 T cell receptor beta chains below, sequenced in a study of shared clonotypes between healthy human individuals. Repertoires were generated with immunoSEQ multiplex PCR, while TCRdb's copy carries only in-frame clones and drops some. The sample comprises about 2.3 million clones, 80% to 95% of which are singletons, and around 0.35% rests with the top ten. The sample taken for sequencing was naive CD4+ T cells from PBMCs. The subset is: CD45RA+ positively selected. These receptors came from a man aged 18 to 35 in good health. Some clones in this sample may be carry-over from other donors' samples.

This clone was recorded only once. This chain connects TRBV30 to TRBJ1-6, with D maybe TRBD1 (6 bases). There are 14 residues in the CDR3. The germline CDR1 and CDR2 sequences are GTSNPN and SVGIG (reference sequence). V was cut by 3 bases and J by 7 bases, with 13 bases left in between. CDR3 amino acids: CAWSRGGWNSPLHF. The CDR3 coding sequence is TGTGCCTGGAGCCGAGGGGGATGGAATTCACCCCTCCACTTT. Full variable domain (missing parts from reference TRBV30 and TRBJ1-6): SQTIHQWPATLVQPVGSPLSLECTVEGTSNPNLYWYRQAAGRGLQLLFYSVGIGQISSEVPQNLSASRPQDRQFILSSKKLLLSDSGFYLCAWSRGGWNSPLHFGNGTRLTVT.

CDR3 amino acids: CASSLTGVAGYTF. CDR3 bases: TGTGCCAGCAGCTTGACAGGGGTAGCTGGCTACACCTTC. The chain employs TRBV5-5 and TRBJ1-2, with 7 bases aligning to TRBD1. The CDR3 length is 13 residues. Germline V CDR1 and CDR2: SGHKS, YYEKEE (reference sequence). The V and J ends lost 1 base and 7 bases, in that order; junction bases with no gene match: 4.

This sequence joins TRBV7-2 and TRBJ2-1, with D unclear. Germline CDR1 and CDR2: SGHTA and FQGNSA. The CDR3 has 15 residues. V dropped 3 bases and J dropped 0 bases, with 9 bases sitting between them. CDR3 DNA sequence: TGTGCCAGCAGCTTCGACTCGAGCTCCTACAATGAGCAGTTCTTC. Its translation is CASSFDSSSYNEQFF.

This clone was seen more than once but under ten times. The chain has TRBV7-3 and TRBJ1-1; D is possibly TRBD1 (6 bases). The germline V gene has CDR1 SGHTA and CDR2 FQGTGA. Trimming removed 0 bases at V and 3 bases at J, with 8 bases between. CDR3 length: 14 residues. CDR3: CASSLTAGDTEAFF. CDR3 DNA sequence: TGTGCCAGCAGCTTAACGGCAGGGGACACTGAAGCTTTCTTT.

The chain joins TRBV19 to TRBJ2-3; 7 bases are a match to TRBD1. CDR1 is LNHDA, CDR2 SQIVND, per germline (reference sequence). The CDR3 is 14 amino acids. Trimming took 5 bases from V and 6 from J; bases not matched to a gene: 8. The CDR3 protein is CASSPRTGWDTQYF. The CDR3 nucleotides are TGTGCCAGTAGTCCTCGGACAGGATGGGATACGCAGTATTTT. Together with reference TRBV19 and TRBJ2-3, the CDR3 gives the full variable domain: DGGITQSPKYLFRKEGQNVTLSCEQNLNHDAMYWYRQDPGQGLRLIYYSQIVNDFQKGDIAEGYSVSREKKESFPLTVTSAQKNPTAFYLCASSPRTGWDTQYFGPGTRLTVL.

The chain carries TRBV5-4 and TRBJ2-1; the D gene is possibly TRBD1 (5 bases). The CDR3 extends over 14 amino acids. Germline loops: CDR1 SGHNT, CDR2 YYREEE (reference sequence). V dropped 1 base and J dropped 5 bases, with 10 bases sitting between them. CDR3 protein: CASSLPTVNNEQFF. CDR3 coding DNA: TGTGCCAGCAGCTTGCCGACAGTCAACAATGAGCAGTTCTTC.

Note on this clone: This same CDR3 is encoded by further DNA sequences in the sample. The rearrangement joins TRBV5-1 to TRBJ1-1; D not resolved. CDR3 size: 14 residues. The V gene lost 0 bases and the J gene lost 1 base, with 7 bases spanning the gap. The germline CDR1 and CDR2 sequences are SGHRS and YFSETQ. The CDR3 protein is CASSLVASNTEAFF. The DNA of the CDR3 is TGCGCCAGCAGCTTGGTCGCTTCGAACACTGAAGCTTTCTTT.

This chain's CDR3 is CASRKAGAGAETQYF. In DNA, the CDR3 is TGTGCCAGTAGAAAAGCGGGAGCGGGGGCAGAGACCCAGTACTTC. The chain carries TRBV2 and TRBJ2-5, with 8 bases fitting TRBD2. V shed 9 bases, J shed 4 bases, and the junction held 13 bases outside the gene matches. Germline CDR1 reads SNHLY; CDR2 reads FYNNEI. CDR3 length: 15 amino acids.

Only a few counts were recorded for this clone. This sequence joins TRBV18 and TRBJ2-2; D uncertain. CDR1 and CDR2 (germline): KGHSH, LQKENI. The V end was cut by 6 bases, the J end by 6 bases, with 11 bases between. The CDR3 runs to 13 residues. The CDR3 here is CASSPLAPGELFF. The DNA of the CDR3 is TGTGCCAGCTCCCCGCTCGCGCCCGGGGAGCTGTTTTTT.

The rearrangement links TRBV5-6 to TRBJ1-4, with no clear D. CDR1 is SGHDT, CDR2 YYEEEE, per germline. Trimming removed 1 base at V and 5 bases at J, with 12 bases between. The CDR3 spans 15 residues. The CDR3 protein is CASSLLRSENEKLFF. CDR3 nucleotides: TGTGCCAGCAGCTTGCTGAGAAGCGAGAATGAAAAACTGTTTTTT. Full variable domain (outside the CDR3, taken from reference TRBV5-6 and TRBJ1-4): DAGVTQSPTHLIKTRGQQVTLRCSPKSGHDTVSWYQQALGQGPQFIFQYYEEEERQRGNFPDRFSGHQFPNYSSELNVNALLLGDSALYLCASSLLRSENEKLFFGSGTQLSVL.

The rearrangement links TRBV7-9 to TRBJ2-7; TRBD1 matches at 8 bases. The germline V gene encodes CDR1 SEHNR and CDR2 FQNEAQ (reference sequence). V shed 5 bases and J 3 bases; nucleotides not matched to a gene: 9. CDR3 length equals 15 residues. Here the CDR3 reads CASSPTGGDGYEQYF. CDR3 nucleotides: TGTGCCAGCAGCCCTACAGGGGGAGATGGCTACGAGCAGTACTTC.

This clone was detected only once. The chain has TRBV5-4 and TRBJ2-5; 12 nucleotides align to TRBD2. After removal of 0 bases from V and 4 bases from J, the junction contained 7 bases not matched to a gene. The germline V gene encodes CDR1 SGHNT and CDR2 YYREEE (reference sequence). This CDR3 has 17 residues. DNA for the CDR3: TGTGCCAGCAGCTTGGTACCTAGCGGGAGGGCGTTAGAGACCCAGTACTTC. This encodes CASSLVPSGRALETQYF.

This chain uses TRBV10-3 with TRBJ2-2; 8 bases are a match to TRBD2. V was pared by 3 bases and J by 1 base, with 1 base of the junction left unmatched. Germline values: CDR1 ENHRY, CDR2 SYGVKD. The CDR3 contains 15 residues. The CDR3 nucleotides are TGTGCCATCAGTGACGGGACTAGGAACACCGGGGAGCTGTTTTTT. This encodes CAISDGTRNTGELFF.

As for this clone: The same CDR3 can be traced to other DNA sequences in this sample. The chain recombines TRBV28 with TRBJ1-2; D is uncertain. The CDR3 runs to 12 residues. Germline values: CDR1 MDHEN, CDR2 SYDVKM. Trimming cost V 1 base and J 5 bases, with 5 bases left between them. Here the CDR3 reads CASSLYRYGYTF. CDR3 DNA: TGTGCCAGCAGTTTATACCGATATGGCTACACCTTC.

The chain links TRBV19 to TRBJ2-7; D may match TRBD1 or TRBD2 (6 bases each). Trimming cost V 6 bases and J 4 bases, with 22 bases left between them. CDR1 and CDR2 from the germline V gene are LNHDA and SQIVND (reference sequence). CDR3 length: 16 residues. CDR3 DNA: TGTGCCAGTAGCCGGGGGCCAGGGCAGGTGGTGTACGAGCAGTACTTC. This encodes CASSRGPGQVVYEQYF.